The 27 T cell receptor beta chains below all came from one sample that was sequenced in a study of human T cells and chemical hapten exposure. TCRdb independently ran MiXCR on the RACE reads; one entry per CDR3 protein. The table lists around 110,000 distinct CDR3 sequences, 9.5% to 13% of them singletons. Sample time point: patch test 1, 2 weeks after DPC sensitization. Treatment of the sample: therapeutic diphenylcyclopropenone sensitization with weekly scalp DPC. The sequenced sample was whole blood, obtained in connection with sensitization to the hapten diphenylcyclopropenone (DPC). The receptors stem from a woman between 45 and 60 years old with alopecia areata. Some clones in this sample may be carry-over from other donors' samples.

The chain has TRBV4-1 and TRBJ2-5; D might be TRBD2 (6 bases). CDR3 length: 14 residues. Germline V gives CDR1 MGHRA, CDR2 YSYEKL. V dropped 5 bases and J dropped 1 base, with 11 bases sitting between them. The CDR3 region has the DNA TGCGCCAGCAGCATCGGGGACTTCCAAGAGACCCAGTACTTC. Its protein is CASSIGDFQETQYF.

This clonotype occurred many times. The genes are TRBV6-5 and TRBJ2-1, with TRBD2 as a possible D gene (6 bases). This CDR3 region has 15 residues. V lost 2 bases and J 7 bases, leaving 15 bases between the germline ends. CDR1 is MNHEY and CDR2 is SVGAGI in the germline V gene. The CDR3 loop reads CASSYIGRDWNEQFF. The CDR3 nucleotides read TGTGCCAGCAGTTACATAGGGCGGGATTGGAATGAGCAGTTCTTC.

This clonotype turned up a few times. The chain links TRBV18 to TRBJ1-1; 9 bases match TRBD1. Germline V gene data show CDR1 as KGHSH and CDR2 as LQKENI. The CDR3 totals 14 residues. V was clipped by 8 bases and J by 5 bases; unmatched bases: 9. The CDR3 sequence: CASTLDRGWTEAFF. Here the CDR3 DNA reads TGTGCCAGCACCCTAGACAGGGGGTGGACTGAAGCTTTCTTT.

Only a few counts were recorded for this clonotype. The V gene is TRBV7-9, the J gene TRBJ1-1; 7 bases fit TRBD1. Per the germline V gene, CDR1 is SEHNR and CDR2 is FQNEAQ (reference sequence). The CDR3 is 17 amino acids. J gave up 0 bases and V 1 base, and 8 bases lay outside the gene matches. This CDR3 reads CASSLEVGQTMNTEAFF. The CDR3 bases are TGTGCCAGCAGCTTAGAGGTGGGACAGACCATGAACACTGAAGCTTTCTTT.

The chain has TRBV14 and TRBJ1-1; D call uncertain. This CDR3 has 15 residues. V gave up 1 base and J gave up 0 bases, with 9 bases separating them. Germline V gene data show CDR1 as SGHDN and CDR2 as FVKESK. CDR3 sequence reads: CASSQGFRMNTEAFF. CDR3 nucleotides: TGTGCCAGCAGCCAAGGATTCCGCATGAACACTGAAGCTTTCTTT.

This clonotype was counted only a few times. This sequence joins TRBV11-2 and TRBJ2-5; D unclear. Looked up from germline, CDR1 is SGHAT and CDR2 is FQNNGV. V dropped 5 bases and J dropped 5 bases, with 15 bases sitting between them. The CDR3 covers 14 residues. The CDR3 sequence is CASSLGSLRETQYF. The CDR3 DNA reads TGTGCCAGCAGCCTAGGCTCCCTTAGGGAGACCCAGTACTTC.

The sample holds many counts of this clonotype. The rearrangement joins TRBV7-9 to TRBJ1-2, with D possibly matching TRBD1 (5 bases). Trimming cost V 1 base and J 6 bases, with 12 bases left between them. The CDR3 covers 14 residues. Germline loops: CDR1 SEHNR, CDR2 FQNEAQ (reference sequence). The CDR3: CASSLDLTEHGYTF. As DNA, the CDR3 is TGTGCCAGCAGCTTAGACCTGACAGAGCATGGCTACACCTTC.

The rearrangement links TRBV5-1 to TRBJ1-1; D is unclear. The CDR3 is 14 amino acids. From germline, CDR1 is SGHRS and CDR2 YFSETQ. V was trimmed by 4 bases and J by 0 bases, leaving 10 bases between them. DNA for the CDR3: TGCGCCAGCAGCAACGAAAGAGTGAACACTGAAGCTTTCTTT. The encoded protein is CASSNERVNTEAFF. The whole variable domain, remainder taken from reference TRBV5-1 and TRBJ1-1, is KAGVTQTPRYLIKTRGQQVTLSCSPISGHRSVSWYQQTPGQGLQFLFEYFSETQRNKGNFPGRFSGRQFSNSRSEMNVSTLELGDSALYLCASSNERVNTEAFFGQGTRLTVV.

This clonotype was detected only a few times. The genes are TRBV15 and TRBJ1-1, with 7 bases fitting TRBD1. CDR3 length: 12 amino acids. CDR1 and CDR2 from the germline V gene are LNHNV and YYDKDF (reference sequence). Trimming cost V 4 bases and J 8 bases; bases outside gene matches: 4. CDR3: CATSIGTAEAFF. The CDR3 coding sequence is TGTGCCACCAGCATAGGGACAGCCGAAGCTTTCTTT.

This clonotype appeared a few times. The rearrangement uses TRBV3-1 and TRBJ2-1, with D tentatively TRBD2 (5 bases). Germline-derived CDR1 and CDR2 are LGHDT and YNNKEL (reference sequence). V gave up 4 bases and J gave up 5 bases, with 15 bases separating them. This CDR3 is 15 amino acids long. Here the CDR3 reads CASSLRTYLNNEQFF. In DNA form, the CDR3 reads TGTGCCAGCAGCCTCAGGACTTACTTAAACAATGAGCAGTTCTTC.

This chain connects TRBV6-5 to TRBJ2-6, with 8 bases identical to TRBD1. Germline loops: CDR1 MNHEY, CDR2 SVGAGI. Losses at the gene ends were 5 bases for V and 1 base for J; bases not matched to a gene: 7. The CDR3 length is 17 residues. The CDR3 region has the DNA TGTGCCAGCAGTCCCCTACGGACAGGGTCTGGGGCCAACGTCCTGACTTTC. Translated: CASSPLRTGSGANVLTF.

This clonotype has only a few counts. DNA for the CDR3: TGTGCCAGCAGCGAAGGGGGTTTCGGGGACTCCTATAATTCACCCCTCCACTTT. This gives the protein CASSEGGFGDSYNSPLHF. This chain links TRBV28 with TRBJ1-6; TRBD1 might be the D (6 bases). V was shortened by 6 bases and J by 0 bases, with 18 bases between the two germline ends. This CDR3 is built from 18 residues. Germline values: CDR1 MDHEN, CDR2 SYDVKM.

This clonotype was seen a few times. J is TRBJ2-1 and V is TRBV28; 9 bases agree with TRBD2. The CDR3 runs 16 residues. With 1 base clipped from V and 4 bases from J, the junction kept 5 bases outside the gene matches. Germline V CDR1 and CDR2: MDHEN, SYDVKM. In DNA form, the CDR3 reads TGTGCCAGCAGTTTATCAATAGCGGGGGCTTACAATGAGCAGTTCTTC. Translating it yields CASSLSIAGAYNEQFF.

At least ten counts were recorded for this clonotype. The chain uses TRBV29-1 and TRBJ2-5; a possible D gene is TRBD2 (6 bases). The CDR3 has 15 amino acids. Germline CDR1 and CDR2: SQVTM and ANQGSEA. Trimming took off 4 bases at V and 10 bases at J, with 25 bases between the two ends. The chain's CDR3 is CSVAGSLIGLGGQYF. The CDR3 nucleotides are TGCAGCGTTGCGGGCAGCCTAATTGGGCTGGGGGGCCAGTACTTC.

V gene TRBV9 combines with J gene TRBJ2-7; 8 bases are a match to TRBD2. The CDR3 loop spans 15 amino acids. The germline V gene encodes CDR1 SGDLS and CDR2 YYNGEE. V shed 4 bases and J 5 bases; nucleotides not matched to a gene: 11. CDR3 residues: CASSPSAGAPHEQYF. The CDR3 bases are TGTGCCAGCAGCCCTTCAGCGGGAGCCCCCCACGAGCAGTACTTC. Full variable domain (outside the CDR3, taken from reference TRBV9 and TRBJ2-7): DSGVTQTPKHLITATGQRVTLRCSPRSGDLSVYWYQQSLDQGLQFLIQYYNGEERAKGNILERFSAQQFPDLHSELNLSSLELGDSALYFCASSPSAGAPHEQYFGPGTRLTVT.

The chain combines TRBV28 with TRBJ1-6; D is unresolved. This CDR3 contains 12 residues. Trimming cost V 6 bases and J 12 bases, with 12 bases left between them. Germline V gene lookup returns CDR1 MDHEN and CDR2 SYDVKM. The CDR3 region has the DNA TGTGCCAGCAGCCCCCTTGAGAAACCCCTCCACTTT. This sequence encodes CASSPLEKPLHF.

This chain uses TRBV29-1 with TRBJ1-2, with D possibly TRBD1 on 6 matching bases. Trimming shortened V by 4 bases and J by 6 bases, and 15 bases separated the two germline ends. Germline lookup yields CDR1 SQVTM and CDR2 ANQGSEA. The CDR3 has 13 amino acids. For the CDR3, the DNA is TGCAGCGTTGGGCCCCAGGGGAGCCATGGCTACACCTTC. It is translated as CSVGPQGSHGYTF.

This clonotype was counted many times. The V and J genes are TRBV7-2 and TRBJ2-5; the D is unclear. The germline V gene has CDR1 SGHTA and CDR2 FQGNSA. CDR3 size: 13 residues. V was shortened by 2 bases and J by 4 bases, with 8 bases between the two germline ends. CDR3 loop: CASSLSVSETQYF. Written as DNA, the CDR3 is TGTGCCAGCAGCTTATCAGTGTCAGAGACCCAGTACTTC.

This clonotype was seen only a few times. The rearrangement joins TRBV6-6 to TRBJ2-7; no reliable D call. Germline CDR1 reads MNHNY; CDR2 reads SVGAGI (reference sequence). The germline V and J ends were trimmed by 8 bases and 5 bases, with 10 bases remaining between them. The CDR3 is made up of 11 amino acids. The CDR3 DNA follows: TGTGCCAGCGGCCTGAGCCACGAGCAGTACTTC. Residues: CASGLSHEQYF.

The chain recombines TRBV11-2 with TRBJ1-3; no reliable D call. Trimming cost V 2 bases and J 0 bases, with 8 bases left between them. CDR3 length: 15 amino acids. The germline V gene encodes CDR1 SGHAT and CDR2 FQNNGV. The CDR3 nucleotides read TGTGCCAGCAGCTTAAATTTTAACTCTGGAAACACCATATATTTT. The encoded protein is CASSLNFNSGNTIYF.

This clonotype was detected many times. The chain links TRBV6-1 to TRBJ1-2; the match to TRBD1 covers 7 bases. The germline V gene has CDR1 MNHNS and CDR2 SASEGT. This CDR3 has 15 residues. Trimming removed 4 bases from V and 3 bases from J; junction bases left unmatched: 8. CDR3 region: CASSATDREDYGYTF. The CDR3 nucleotides are TGTGCCAGCAGTGCGACAGACAGGGAAGACTATGGCTACACCTTC.

This clonotype has a handful of counts. The gene calls are TRBV28 and TRBJ2-2; tentative D call: TRBD2 (5 bases). Per germline, CDR1 MDHEN and CDR2 SYDVKM. V gave up 5 bases and J gave up 4 bases, with 11 bases separating them. CDR3 length: 14 residues. CDR3 region: CASSRRISTGELFF. The CDR3, as DNA: TGTGCCAGCAGTAGGAGGATCTCCACCGGGGAGCTGTTTTTT.

The chain employs TRBV7-2 and TRBJ2-1, with a possible D match to TRBD2 (6 bases). This CDR3 contains 18 residues. The V gene lost 0 bases and the J gene lost 0 bases, with 15 bases spanning the gap. Germline CDR1 reads SGHTA; CDR2 reads FQGNSA. In nucleotides, the CDR3 is TGTGCCAGCAGCTTAGCTTCGGGAGCGTCAAGCTCCTACAATGAGCAGTTCTTC. It is translated as CASSLASGASSSYNEQFF.

This clonotype was picked up a small number of times. The V and J genes are TRBV11-1 and TRBJ2-3; 8 bases align to TRBD1. Germline CDR1 SGHAT, CDR2 FQDESV (reference sequence). This CDR3 is 15 amino acids long. J was trimmed by 2 bases and V by 5 bases; bases with no gene match: 6. In DNA form, the CDR3 reads TGTGCCAGCAGCCTGCAGGGGGCGGACACAGATACGCAGTATTTT. It specifies CASSLQGADTDTQYF.

This clonotype was found a few times. The chain recombines TRBV20-1 with TRBJ2-7; TRBD1 matches at 8 bases. The CDR3 extends over 12 amino acids. The germline gives CDR1 DFQATT, CDR2 SNEGSKA (reference sequence). With V trimmed by 5 bases and J by 5 bases, 5 bases remained unmatched. The CDR3 nucleotides are TGCAGTGCTTTCAGGGGGCTCCACGAGCAGTACTTC. Translated: CSAFRGLHEQYF.

This clonotype occurred a few times. This chain connects TRBV6-4 to TRBJ2-1; D not certain. The CDR3 extends over 13 amino acids. Between the trimmed V and J ends, which lost 1 base and 6 bases, there was a span of 7 bases. The germline gives CDR1 MRHNA, CDR2 SNTAGT. CDR3 sequence (DNA): TGTGCCAGCAGTGACTGGCCTCGCAATGAGCAGTTCTTC. It is translated as CASSDWPRNEQFF.

Many counts were recorded for this clonotype. The chain is built from TRBV11-2 and TRBJ2-6, with D maybe TRBD2 (5 bases). V dropped 0 bases and J dropped 0 bases, with 9 bases sitting between them. CDR3 length: 17 amino acids. CDR1 is SGHAT and CDR2 is FQNNGV in the germline V gene. CDR3 DNA sequence: TGTGCCAGCAGCTTAGATTCCCGGGGCTCTGGGGCCAACGTCCTGACTTTC. This gives the protein CASSLDSRGSGANVLTF.